Included here is one TCR beta chain sequence, with context. Its antigen is still unknown. The CDR3 runs to 13 residues. CDR1 is SGHTA and CDR2 is FQGNSA in the germline V gene. Trimming shortened V by 5 bases and J by 5 bases, and 10 bases separated the two germline ends. Use of 60 Vbeta and 13 Jbeta primers characterized the PCR. The table came from immunoSEQ multiplex PCR; TCRdb's copy has only in-frame clones and leaves some out. The data contain some 98,000 clones, around 76% of them seen just once; the ten biggest clones take up 7% to 9%. The record originates from a study of cytomegalovirus exposure and HLA in healthy donors. General study findings and limits: Later genetic work tied a missense DCLRE1C variant to beta-chain V and J trimming. TCR beta sequences reportedly predicted most subjects' HLA-A and HLA-B alleles accurately.

The sequenced sample was PBMCs. The receptor was isolated from a human donor in good health. This chain joins TRBV7-2 and TRBJ1-5; D is possibly TRBD1 (5 bases). This CDR3 is CASSTQTDQPQHF. CDR3 DNA sequence: TGTGCCAGCAGCACCCAGACAGATCAGCCCCAGCATTTT.